The source of this T cell receptor (beta chain) is a study of cytomegalovirus exposure and HLA in healthy donors (TCRdb year 2017). In the study overall: According to a later analysis, the 120 or so validation repertoires were produced on the same platform as the approximately 600 repertoires of the first cohort. To predict cytomegalovirus infection status, the study brought together high-throughput TCR immunosequencing, statistical association of individual TCRs with disease status, and machine learning. The study aimed to test whether cataloging public T cell receptors could reveal signatures of past pathogen exposure. A separate validation cohort of roughly 130 different subjects was used in addition to the 666-subject first cohort.

Based on the germline V gene, the CDR1 and CDR2 sequences are MDHEN and SYDVKM. The CDR3 measures 15 amino acids from cysteine to phenylalanine. Only the CDR3 portion is preserved as DNA: 45 bases, with reading frame beginning at the first base. V was cut back by 2 bases and J by 3 bases, leaving a gap of 14 bases between them. The paper's findings and limits, for the study overall: In vitro tests confirmed that a few of the cytomegalovirus-associated TCR beta chains recognize cytomegalovirus antigens. In the study, 150 to 200 TCR beta chains were listed as associated with cytomegalovirus. The authors suggested that the approach could potentially be generalized to other disease states and immunological phenotypes. Of the cluster scores, roughly 95% were above 0 in a later analysis, which found that TCRs clustered in the first cohort also tended to co-occur in the 95 to 150 validation repertoires. While some public TCRs were present in many individuals, most TCR sequences turned up only very rarely across donors. In both the original and validation cohorts, the classifier was reported to diagnose cytomegalovirus status with high specificity and sensitivity. A later analysis lacked HLA typing for the validation cohort, so it scored co-occurrence in that cohort across all 110 or so repertoires.

The donors belonged to the validation cohort of roughly 120 subjects, which was separate from the approximately 700-subject first cohort. Library prep was done by the immunoSEQ multiplex PCR assay. The paper's data handling went like this. To diagnose cytomegalovirus status from the catalog of TCR beta chain sequences, a statistical classification framework was built. Drawn from immuneACCESS, this table holds only the in-frame rearrangements with V and J called that TCRdb kept. Clones are partly lost; checked studies trace under half to an unresolved V gene and leave the rest unexplained. The D gene and trimming were derived from the DNA, and the V and J assignments and clone size from that table. Within this sample are fewer than 100,000 clones, with just over 90% of them counted one time only. The ten most abundant clones make up around 2.1% of the sample. As concerns this clone: Its recognized antigen is unknown. No clone much larger than this one lies a single base away; base qualities are absent.

The sample consisted of PBMCs. The rearrangement joined TRBV28 to TRBJ2-7; the D gene is not confidently resolved. The TCR sequence derives from a man under 40 in good health and CMV-seronegative. In nucleotides, the sequence is TGTGCCAGCAGTTTACGTCCCAATCCCTACTACGAGCAGTACTTC. Protein translation: CASSLRPNPYYEQYF.